Included here is one T cell receptor beta chain sequence, with context. The antigen remains unidentified. The data are from a study of T cell repertoires in cytomegalovirus infection. For the study at large: It was the public TCR beta signatures that indicated both CMV infection and matching HLA type.

TCRdb processed the reads anew with MiXCR; each CDR3 protein has one entry. The data hold under 850,000 distinct CDR3 sequences, with around a third observed a single time. V shed 5 bases, J shed 1 base, and the junction held 2 bases outside the gene matches. Germline-derived CDR1 and CDR2 are SGHVS and FNYEAQ. This CDR3 is 14 amino acids long. Study conclusions and caveats: Dominating the ex vivo response were HLA-C-restricted CMV-specific TCR beta clonotypes. Cumulative frequency of public TCR beta families picked out carriers of CMV plus the relevant HLA.

The rearrangement links TRBV7-6 to TRBJ2-5; 9 bases line up with TRBD2. This sequence was found in a human donor in good health (CMV status not recorded). Some clones in this sample may be carry-over from other donors' samples. The sequences come from cultured PBMCs, collected from culture after CMV antigen stimulation. The CDR3 loop is CASSAGGPQETQYF. DNA for the CDR3: TGTGCCAGCAGCGCGGGAGGGCCCCAAGAGACCCAGTACTTC.